A single sample gave rise to the 19 T cell receptor beta chains below, sequenced in a study of shared T cell receptors in the human thymus. The method was immunoSEQ multiplex PCR; TCRdb's version includes in-frame clones alone and lacks a portion of them. The sample contains roughly 410,000 clones, roughly 94% of which appear only once. Sequencing input: thymocytes. Receptor source: a human donor.

V and J are TRBV5-1 and TRBJ2-3, with D perhaps TRBD1 or TRBD2 (5 bases each). The CDR3 totals 15 residues. Germline V lookup: CDR1 SGHRS, CDR2 YFSETQ. V lost 4 bases and J 0 bases, leaving 12 bases between the germline ends. The DNA for the CDR3 is TGCGCCAGCAGCCTCCGGGACGCAAGCACAGATACGCAGTATTTT. Its protein is CASSLRDASTDTQYF.

The rearrangement joins TRBV14 to TRBJ2-1; TRBD2 matches at 8 bases. Germline values: CDR1 SGHDN, CDR2 FVKESK. The V and J ends lost 1 base and 3 bases, in that order; junction bases with no gene match: 11. CDR3 length: 18 amino acids. The CDR3 DNA follows: TGTGCCAGCAGCCAAGGAACGTGGCGACTAGCGCACTACAATGAGCAGTTCTTC. Protein: CASSQGTWRLAHYNEQFF.

The CDR3 coding sequence is TGTGCCAGCAGCCCCCGCGGACAAGGGCTAGACACCGGGGAGCTGTTTTTT. This sequence encodes CASSPRGQGLDTGELFF. This chain connects TRBV5-8 to TRBJ2-2, with D perhaps TRBD1 (5 bases). V dropped 4 bases and J dropped 3 bases, with 19 bases sitting between them. The CDR3 consists of 17 residues. Per germline, CDR1 SGHTS and CDR2 YDEGEE.

The chain recombines TRBV18 with TRBJ2-1; weak D call: TRBD2 (6 bases). The CDR3 totals 18 residues. V lost 6 bases and J 0 bases, leaving 21 bases between the germline ends. Looked up from germline, CDR1 is KGHSH and CDR2 is LQKENI. CDR3 nucleotide sequence: TGTGCCAGCTCCCCTATCGGACCGGGACTGAGCTCCTACAATGAGCAGTTCTTC. Translating gives CASSPIGPGLSSYNEQFF.

The V call is TRBV5-6, the J call TRBJ2-5, with 14 nucleotides matching TRBD2. The V and J ends lost 7 bases and 3 bases, in that order; junction bases with no gene match: 5. This CDR3 comprises 15 residues. Germline V gene data show CDR1 as SGHDT and CDR2 as YYEEEE. The CDR3 bases are TGTGCCAGCGGTCCGACTAGCGGGAGGGAAGAGACCCAGTACTTC. It translates to CASGPTSGREETQYF.

The chain couples TRBV4-1 to TRBJ1-4; D is undetermined. Trimming removed 0 bases from V and 15 bases from J, with 23 bases in between. CDR1 MGHRA and CDR2 YSYEKL come from the germline V gene. The length of the CDR3 is 16 residues. Here the CDR3 reads CASSQDQDALEGRVFF. The CDR3 region has the DNA TGCGCCAGCAGCCAAGATCAGGACGCTCTGGAGGGAAGGGTGTTTTTT.

The sample holds a few counts of this clone. The chain employs TRBV14 and TRBJ1-1; D is uncertain. The CDR3 has 14 amino acids. Germline V CDR1 and CDR2: SGHDN, FVKESK. The V and J ends lost 3 bases and 5 bases respectively, with 13 bases between them. The CDR3 loop is CASSHGSAETEAFF. For the CDR3, the DNA is TGTGCCAGCAGCCACGGGTCCGCGGAGACTGAAGCTTTCTTT. Complete variable domain (other parts from reference TRBV14 and TRBJ1-1): EAGVTQFPSHSVIEKGQTVTLRCDPISGHDNLYWYRRVMGKEIKFLLHFVKESKQDESGMPNNRFLAERTGGTYSTLKVQPAELEDSGVYFCASSHGSAETEAFFGQGTRLTVV.

This chain links TRBV28 with TRBJ2-4; D possibly corresponds to TRBD1 (5 bases). CDR1 is MDHEN, CDR2 SYDVKM, per germline. The CDR3 is made up of 15 amino acids. V lost 2 bases and J lost 4, with 12 bases in between. The CDR3 here is CASSLRVKGKNIQYF. CDR3 nucleotide sequence: TGTGCCAGCAGTTTAAGAGTCAAGGGGAAAAACATTCAGTACTTC.

V and J are TRBV27 and TRBJ1-1; D not certain. The germline gives CDR1 MNHEY, CDR2 SMNVEV (reference sequence). Trimming cost V 3 bases and J 1 base, with 18 bases left between them. This CDR3 has 17 amino acids. The CDR3 DNA reads TGTGCCAGCAGTTTTTGGCGCACGGACCTAACGAACACTGAAGCTTTCTTT. This gives the protein CASSFWRTDLTNTEAFF.

The chain uses TRBV15 and TRBJ1-6; the match to TRBD1 covers 7 bases. The CDR3 consists of 17 residues. V lost 2 bases, J lost 7 bases, and 11 bases stayed unmatched. Germline loops: CDR1 LNHNV, CDR2 YYDKDF (reference sequence). The DNA for the CDR3 is TGTGCCACCAGCAGAAACGCCCTTGACAGGGTAAATTCACCCCTCCACTTT. Amino acid sequence: CATSRNALDRVNSPLHF.

The chain uses TRBV11-3 and TRBJ2-2; no definite D call. CDR3 length: 14 residues. CDR1 SGHNT and CDR2 YENEEA come from the germline V gene. Between the trimmed V and J ends, which lost 1 base and 5 bases, there was a span of 8 bases. CDR3 residues: CASSLGLRTGELFF. Written as DNA, the CDR3 is TGTGCCAGCAGCTTAGGGCTGCGGACCGGGGAGCTGTTTTTT. Based on the CDR3 plus reference TRBV11-3 and TRBJ2-2, the full variable domain is EAGVVQSPRYKIIEKKQPVAFWCNPISGHNTLYWYLQNLGQGPELLIRYENEEAVDDSQLPKDRFSAERLKGVDSTLKIQPAELGDSAVYLCASSLGLRTGELFFGEGSRLTVL.

This chain uses TRBV28 with TRBJ1-2; no definite D call. The CDR3 contains 13 residues. V was cut by 8 bases and J by 4 bases, with 14 bases left in between. Germline values: CDR1 MDHEN, CDR2 SYDVKM. CDR3 protein: CASSDGITYGYTF. For the CDR3, the DNA is TGTGCCAGCTCCGACGGAATTACCTATGGCTACACCTTC.

The chain carries TRBV30 and TRBJ2-1, with D perhaps being TRBD1 or TRBD2 (6 bases each). Germline lookup yields CDR1 GTSNPN and CDR2 SVGIG (reference sequence). This CDR3 contains 15 residues. Trimming pared 0 bases from V and 7 bases from J, leaving 16 bases between. The CDR3 coding sequence is TGTGCCTGGAGTGTCTACCCTGGGGGGCCGAATGAGCAGTTCTTC. It yields the protein CAWSVYPGGPNEQFF.

The chain joins TRBV27 to TRBJ1-2; 7 bases are a match to TRBD1. This CDR3 region has 13 residues. Germline-derived CDR1 and CDR2 are MNHEY and SMNVEV (reference sequence). Losses at the gene ends were 6 bases for V and 1 base for J; bases not matched to a gene: 2. The CDR3, as DNA: TGTGCCAGCAGAAGACAGGGTAACTATGGCTACACCTTC. This encodes CASRRQGNYGYTF.

The chain uses TRBV19 and TRBJ1-1; weak D call: TRBD1 (5 bases). CDR3 length: 13 amino acids. CDR1 and CDR2 (germline): LNHDA, SQIVND (reference sequence). V was pared by 7 bases and J by 3 bases, with 12 bases between. The CDR3 DNA reads as TGTGCCAGTACCCCGGGGGGGGACACTGAAGCTTTCTTT. It translates to CASTPGGDTEAFF.

The rearrangement joins TRBV10-2 to TRBJ1-3; 8 bases align to TRBD1. Per the germline V gene, CDR1 is WSHSY and CDR2 is SAAADI. V gave up 8 bases and J gave up 0 bases; unmatched junction bases: 12. This CDR3 contains 17 residues. DNA for the CDR3: TGCGCCAGCCGACCTCCCGGGACAGGTTTCTCTGGAAACACCATATATTTT. Its protein product is CASRPPGTGFSGNTIYF.

The chain is built from TRBV5-1 and TRBJ2-1, with D unresolved. This CDR3 is built from 15 residues. Trimming shortened V by 2 bases and J by 5 bases, and 14 bases separated the two germline ends. Germline V gene sequence: CDR1 SGHRS, CDR2 YFSETQ. The CDR3 DNA is TGCGCCAGCAGCTTCCCGCCGAGGACGGACAATGAGCAGTTCTTC. Protein: CASSFPPRTDNEQFF.

V is TRBV10-2 and J is TRBJ2-7, with D possibly matching TRBD2 (5 bases). The V end was cut by 4 bases, the J end by 5 bases, with 12 bases between. CDR1 WSHSY and CDR2 SAAADI come from the germline V gene. The CDR3 totals 13 residues. As DNA, the CDR3 is TGCGCCAGCAGTGGTACAGCGGCCCACGAGCAGTACTTC. Translation: CASSGTAAHEQYF.

The chain uses TRBV2 and TRBJ2-1; D gene unclear. CDR3 size: 13 residues. V shed 6 bases and J shed 5 bases, with 11 bases lying between them. Per germline, CDR1 SNHLY and CDR2 FYNNEI. CDR3 sequence: CASRARPHNEQFF. Here the CDR3 DNA reads TGTGCCAGCAGGGCCAGACCCCACAATGAGCAGTTCTTC.